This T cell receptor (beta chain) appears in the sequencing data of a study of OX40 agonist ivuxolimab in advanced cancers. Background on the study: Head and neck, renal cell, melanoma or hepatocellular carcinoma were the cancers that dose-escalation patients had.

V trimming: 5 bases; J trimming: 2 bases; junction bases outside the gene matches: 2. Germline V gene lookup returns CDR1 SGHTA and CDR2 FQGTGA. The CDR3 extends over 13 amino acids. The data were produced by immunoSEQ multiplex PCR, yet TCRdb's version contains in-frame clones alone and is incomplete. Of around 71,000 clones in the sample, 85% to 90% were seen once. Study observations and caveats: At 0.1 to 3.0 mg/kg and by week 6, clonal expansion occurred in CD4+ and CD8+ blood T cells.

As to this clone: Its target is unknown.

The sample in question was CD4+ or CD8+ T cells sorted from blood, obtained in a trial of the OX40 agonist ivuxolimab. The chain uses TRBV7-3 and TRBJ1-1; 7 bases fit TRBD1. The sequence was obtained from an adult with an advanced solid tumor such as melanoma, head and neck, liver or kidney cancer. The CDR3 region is CASSRDRNTEAFF. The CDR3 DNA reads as TGTGCCAGCAGCCGGGACAGAAACACTGAAGCTTTCTTT.